This T cell receptor beta chain appears in the sequencing data of a study of T-cell memory formation after mild COVID-19. Each CDR3 protein is one row after TCRdb ran MiXCR on the 5' RACE reads. The table records about 250,000 distinct CDR3 sequences, 15% of them present only once. This clonotype appeared many times. The antigen is unknown. After removal of 6 bases from V and 7 bases from J, the junction contained 9 bases not matched to a gene. The CDR3 is 13 amino acids. The V gene's germline CDR1 is DFQATT and CDR2 SNEGSKA (reference sequence). Study conclusions and caveats: Pre-infection memory contained some responding clones, which suggested that cross-reactive memory had joined.

The chain employs TRBV20-1 and TRBJ1-5, with 7 bases aligning to TRBD1. The sequencing sample was made of PBMCs or a T cell subset sorted from them (not recorded which). This TCR derives from an adult woman who had mild COVID-19 (a few samples of this study predate the infection). Cell type and time point are not known. The CDR3 DNA reads TGCAGTGCCCGAGAGGGGGCTGGGCAGCCCCAGCATTTT. Its protein is CSAREGAGQPQHF.